This record looks at one T cell receptor beta chain sequence and its context. It has no known antigen specificity. No base quality information exists; no much larger clone differs at one position. The immunoSEQ Assay, a bias-controlled multiplex PCR, was used to amplify TCRbeta CDR3 regions from genomic DNA. In the source study's methods: The number of nucleated cells in each sample was estimated from the amplification of reference gene primers within the assay. Sequence reads were collapsed and filtered to measure the absolute abundance of every unique TCRbeta CDR3 rearrangement. For each sample, productive Simpson clonality was calculated as the square root of Simpson's diversity index over productive rearrangements. Here the immuneACCESS table is served through TCRdb, limited to in-frame sequences with V and J called. Missing clones are a known gap in these copies; in checked studies unresolved V genes cover under half, and the rest lacks a known reason. That table furnishes V, J and clone size, whereas the DNA furnished D and trimming. This sample comprises 250,000 or so clones, approximately 91% of them detected only once. Together, the top ten hold less than 1% of the sample.

A second Seattle source provided samples from volunteer blood donors who had recovered from COVID-19. The collaborating institutions used their own protocols to collect whole blood in K2EDTA tubes. For TCRbeta analysis, collaborator samples were shipped as frozen whole blood, as isolated PBMCs, or as DNA extracted from either sample type. This sample was taken from a study of blood T cell repertoires in COVID-19 (dated by TCRdb to 2019 to 2021). Some background on the complete study: The collaborator samples originated in the United States, Italy and Spain and spanned the acute and convalescent phases of COVID-19. The prospective study material was composed of cDNA or gDNA derived from T cells, B-cell-depleted T cells, or PBMCs. Subjects who had been exposed to COVID-19, were actively infected with it, or had recovered from it provided the deeply sampled blood TCRbeta repertoires that made up the dataset. A freely available public database, intended as a resource for researchers studying the immune response to SARS-CoV-2, is where the repertoires were released. Samples came from the ongoing ImmuneRACE study (first 160 participants) plus 1,254 subjects from 6 global collaborators. Sample metadata almost always included a de-identified subject ID, COVID-19 status, age in years and sex. Where available, HLA class I and class II types were obtained from metadata supplied by the sample provider rather than from assay-based typing. Beyond this particular receptor, the publication reports: The amount of clinical and demographic metadata varied by source and participant and was provided uncurated.

From cysteine to phenylalanine, the CDR3 is 13 amino acids long. Only the CDR3 portion is preserved as DNA: 39 bases, with reading frame beginning at the first base. After removal of 0 bases from V and 10 bases from J, the junction retains 6 bases not matched to a gene. CDR1 and CDR2 are read off the germline V gene as SGHRS and YFSETQ. This chain is built from TRBV5-1 and TRBJ1-1, with 7 bases in between that match TRBD1. This clonotype was obtained from a woman between 40 and 55 years old who had recovered from COVID-19. The specimen sequenced was peripheral blood. The CDR3 region: CASSLEQGLGAFF. The nucleotides are TGCGCCAGCAGCTTGGAACAGGGGTTAGGAGCTTTCTTT.